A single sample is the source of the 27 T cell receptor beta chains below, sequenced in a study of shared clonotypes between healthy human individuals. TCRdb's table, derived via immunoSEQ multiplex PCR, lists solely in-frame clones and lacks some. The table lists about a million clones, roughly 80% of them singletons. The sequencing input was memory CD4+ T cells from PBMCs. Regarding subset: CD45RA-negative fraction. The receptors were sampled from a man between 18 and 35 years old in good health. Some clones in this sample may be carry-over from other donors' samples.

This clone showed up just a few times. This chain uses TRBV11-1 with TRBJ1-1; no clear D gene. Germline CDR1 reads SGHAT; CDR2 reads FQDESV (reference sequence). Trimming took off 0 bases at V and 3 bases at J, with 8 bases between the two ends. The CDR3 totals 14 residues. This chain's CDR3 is CASSLARHYTEAFF. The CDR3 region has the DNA TGTGCCAGCAGCTTAGCCAGGCACTACACTGAAGCTTTCTTT.

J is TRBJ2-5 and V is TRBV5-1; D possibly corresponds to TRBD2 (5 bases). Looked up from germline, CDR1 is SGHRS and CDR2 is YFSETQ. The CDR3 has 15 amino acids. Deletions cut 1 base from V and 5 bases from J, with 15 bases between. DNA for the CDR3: TGCGCCAGCAGCTTGTACGGACTCCCGGAGGAGACCCAGTACTTC. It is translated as CASSLYGLPEETQYF.

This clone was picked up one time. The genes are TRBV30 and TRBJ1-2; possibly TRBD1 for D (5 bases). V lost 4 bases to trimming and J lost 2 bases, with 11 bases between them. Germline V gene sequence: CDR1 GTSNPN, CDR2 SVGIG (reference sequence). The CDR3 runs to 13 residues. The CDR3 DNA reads TGTGCCTGGAAAGACAGCCCCAACTATGGCTACACCTTC. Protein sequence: CAWKDSPNYGYTF.

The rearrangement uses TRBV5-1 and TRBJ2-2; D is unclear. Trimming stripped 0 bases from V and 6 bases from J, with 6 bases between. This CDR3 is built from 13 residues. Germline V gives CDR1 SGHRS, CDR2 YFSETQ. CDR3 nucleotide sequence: TGCGCCAGCAGCTTGGTGCATGCCGGGGAGCTGTTTTTT. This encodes CASSLVHAGELFF.

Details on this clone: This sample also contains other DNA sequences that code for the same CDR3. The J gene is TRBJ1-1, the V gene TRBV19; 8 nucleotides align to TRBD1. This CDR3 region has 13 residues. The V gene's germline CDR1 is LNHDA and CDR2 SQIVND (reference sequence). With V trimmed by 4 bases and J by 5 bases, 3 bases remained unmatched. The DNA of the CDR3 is TGTGCCAGTAGTACAACAGGGGGGACTGAAGCTTTCTTT. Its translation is CASSTTGGTEAFF.

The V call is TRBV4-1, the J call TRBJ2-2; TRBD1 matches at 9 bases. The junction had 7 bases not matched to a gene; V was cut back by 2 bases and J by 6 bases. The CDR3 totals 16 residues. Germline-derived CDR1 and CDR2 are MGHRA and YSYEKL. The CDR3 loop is CASSQNPGQGSGELFF. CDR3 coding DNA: TGCGCCAGCAGCCAAAACCCGGGACAGGGATCCGGGGAGCTGTTTTTT.

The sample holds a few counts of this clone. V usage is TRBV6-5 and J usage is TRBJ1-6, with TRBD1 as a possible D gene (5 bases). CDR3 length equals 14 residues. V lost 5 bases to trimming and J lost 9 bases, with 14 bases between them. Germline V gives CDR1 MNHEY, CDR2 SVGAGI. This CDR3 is CASSRQSLFSPLHF. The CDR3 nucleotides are TGTGCCAGCAGTCGACAGAGCCTGTTTTCACCCCTCCACTTT.

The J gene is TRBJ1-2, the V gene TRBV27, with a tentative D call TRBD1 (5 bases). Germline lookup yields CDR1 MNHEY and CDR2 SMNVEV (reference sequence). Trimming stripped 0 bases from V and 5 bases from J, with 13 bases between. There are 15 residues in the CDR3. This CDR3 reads CASSLSSAGRYGYTF. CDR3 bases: TGTGCCAGCAGTTTATCCTCGGCAGGGAGGTATGGCTACACCTTC.

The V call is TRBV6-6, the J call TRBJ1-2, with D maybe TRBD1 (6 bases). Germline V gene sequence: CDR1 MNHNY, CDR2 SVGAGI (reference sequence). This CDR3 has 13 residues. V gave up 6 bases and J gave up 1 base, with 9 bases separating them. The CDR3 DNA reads TGTGCCAGCAGACAGGACAGTAACTATGGCTACACCTTC. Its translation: CASRQDSNYGYTF.

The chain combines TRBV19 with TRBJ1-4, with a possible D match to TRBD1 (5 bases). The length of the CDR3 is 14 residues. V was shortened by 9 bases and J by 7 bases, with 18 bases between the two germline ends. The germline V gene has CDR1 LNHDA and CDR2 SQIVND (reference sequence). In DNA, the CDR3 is TGTGCCAGCGCGCCGGGGTCGGGGGTTGAAAAACTGTTTTTT. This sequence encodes CASAPGSGVEKLFF.

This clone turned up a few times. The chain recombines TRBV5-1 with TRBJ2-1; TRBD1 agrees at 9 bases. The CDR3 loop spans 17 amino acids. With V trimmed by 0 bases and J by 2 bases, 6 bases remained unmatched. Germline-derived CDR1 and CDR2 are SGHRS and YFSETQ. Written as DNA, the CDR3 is TGCGCCAGCAGCTTGGGAGGCGGGGACAGGGCCTACAATGAGCAGTTCTTC. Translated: CASSLGGGDRAYNEQFF.

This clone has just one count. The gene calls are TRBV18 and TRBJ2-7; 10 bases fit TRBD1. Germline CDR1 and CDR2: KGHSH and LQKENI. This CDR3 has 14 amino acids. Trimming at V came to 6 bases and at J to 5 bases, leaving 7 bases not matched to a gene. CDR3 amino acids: CASSPGTGVDEQYF. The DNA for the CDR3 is TGTGCCAGCTCCCCCGGGACAGGGGTGGACGAGCAGTACTTC.

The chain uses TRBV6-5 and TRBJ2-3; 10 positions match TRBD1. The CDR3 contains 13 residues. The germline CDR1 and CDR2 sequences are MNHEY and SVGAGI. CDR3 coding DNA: TGTGCAGCAAAGGACAGGGGGATTAATACGCAGTATTTT. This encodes CAAKDRGINTQYF.

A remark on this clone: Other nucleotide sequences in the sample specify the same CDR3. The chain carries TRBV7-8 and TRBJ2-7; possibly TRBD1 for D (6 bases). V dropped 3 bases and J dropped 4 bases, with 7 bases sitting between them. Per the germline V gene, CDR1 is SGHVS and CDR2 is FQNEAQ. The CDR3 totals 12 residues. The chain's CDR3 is CASSLGAYEQYF. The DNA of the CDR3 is TGTGCCAGCAGCTTGGGGGCGTACGAGCAGTACTTC.

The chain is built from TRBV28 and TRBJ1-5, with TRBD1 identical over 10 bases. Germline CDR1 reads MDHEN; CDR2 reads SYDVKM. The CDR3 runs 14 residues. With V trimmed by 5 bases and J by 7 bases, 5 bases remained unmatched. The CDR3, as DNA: TGTGCCAGCAGTGGGACAGGGGAGAGCCAGCCCCAGCATTTT. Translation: CASSGTGESQPQHF.

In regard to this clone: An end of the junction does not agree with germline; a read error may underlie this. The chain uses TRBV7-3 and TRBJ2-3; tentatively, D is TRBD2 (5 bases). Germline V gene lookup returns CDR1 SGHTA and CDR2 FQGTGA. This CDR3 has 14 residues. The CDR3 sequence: CASSLTASRDTQYF. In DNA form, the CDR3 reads TGTGCCAGCAGCTTAACGGCTAGCAGAGATACGCAGTATTTT. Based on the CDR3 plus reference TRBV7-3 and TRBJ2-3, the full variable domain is GAGVSQTPSNKVTEKGKYVELRCDPISGHTALYWYRQSLGQGPEFLIYFQGTGAADDSGLPNDRFFAVRPEGSVSTLKIQRTERGDSAVYLCASSLTASRDTQYFGPGTRLTVL.

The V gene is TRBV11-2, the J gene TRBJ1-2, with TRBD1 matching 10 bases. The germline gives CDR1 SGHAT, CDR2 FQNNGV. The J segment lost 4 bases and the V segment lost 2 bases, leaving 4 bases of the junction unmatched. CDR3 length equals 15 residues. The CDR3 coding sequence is TGTGCCAGCAGCTTAAGGACAGGGGGGTTCTATGGCTACACCTTC. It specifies CASSLRTGGFYGYTF.

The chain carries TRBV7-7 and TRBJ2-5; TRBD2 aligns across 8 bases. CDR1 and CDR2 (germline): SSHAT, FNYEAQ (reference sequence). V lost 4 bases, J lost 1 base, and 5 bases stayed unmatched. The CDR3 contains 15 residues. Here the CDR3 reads CASSWLSGGQETQYF. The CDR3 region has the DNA TGTGCCAGCAGCTGGTTAAGCGGGGGCCAAGAGACCCAGTACTTC.

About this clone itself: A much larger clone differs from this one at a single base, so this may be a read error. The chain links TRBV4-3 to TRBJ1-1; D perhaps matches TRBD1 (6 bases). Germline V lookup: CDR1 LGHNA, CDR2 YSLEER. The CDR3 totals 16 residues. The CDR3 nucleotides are TGCGCCAGCAACCAAGATCTCGGAGGGGGTGGGACTGAAGCTTTCTTT. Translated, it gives CASNQDLGGGGTEAFF.

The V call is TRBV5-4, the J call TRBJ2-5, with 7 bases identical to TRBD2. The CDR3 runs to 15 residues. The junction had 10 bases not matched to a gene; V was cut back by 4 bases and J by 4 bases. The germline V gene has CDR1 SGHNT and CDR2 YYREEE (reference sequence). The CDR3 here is CASSLPGTTAETQYF. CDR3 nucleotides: TGTGCCAGCAGCCTCCCCGGGACTACCGCAGAGACCCAGTACTTC.

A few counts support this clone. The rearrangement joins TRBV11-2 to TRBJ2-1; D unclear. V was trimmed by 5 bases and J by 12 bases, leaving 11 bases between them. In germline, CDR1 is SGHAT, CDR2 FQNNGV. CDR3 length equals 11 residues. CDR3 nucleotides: TGTGCCAGCAGCCCACTTCAACGGCAGTTCTTC. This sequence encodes CASSPLQRQFF. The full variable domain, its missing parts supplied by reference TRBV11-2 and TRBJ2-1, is EAGVAQSPRYKIIEKRQSVAFWCNPISGHATLYWYQQILGQGPKLLIQFQNNGVVDDSQLPKDRFSAERLKGVDSTLKIQPAKLEDSAVYLCASSPLQRQFFGPGTRLTVL.

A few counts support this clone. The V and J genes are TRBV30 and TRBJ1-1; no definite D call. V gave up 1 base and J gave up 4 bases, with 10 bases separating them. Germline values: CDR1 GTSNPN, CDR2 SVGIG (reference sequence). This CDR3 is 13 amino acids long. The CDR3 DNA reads TGTGCCTGGAGTGGCCTTCCAGGCACTGAAGCTTTCTTT. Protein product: CAWSGLPGTEAFF.

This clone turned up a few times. The CDR3 spells CASQQGRPLSEQYF. The CDR3 DNA is TGTGCCAGCCAACAGGGGAGGCCCCTATCCGAGCAGTACTTC. This sequence joins TRBV5-6 and TRBJ2-7; the D gene is possibly TRBD1 (7 bases). Germline assignment: CDR1 SGHDT and CDR2 YYEEEE. V was pared by 7 bases and J by 6 bases, with 20 bases between. CDR3 size: 14 residues.

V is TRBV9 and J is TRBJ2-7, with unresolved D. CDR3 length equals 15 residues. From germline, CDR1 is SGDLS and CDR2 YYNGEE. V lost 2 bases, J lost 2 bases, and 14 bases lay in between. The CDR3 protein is CASSVSAISPYEQYF. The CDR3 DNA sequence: TGTGCCAGCAGCGTTTCGGCCATTAGCCCCTACGAGCAGTACTTC.

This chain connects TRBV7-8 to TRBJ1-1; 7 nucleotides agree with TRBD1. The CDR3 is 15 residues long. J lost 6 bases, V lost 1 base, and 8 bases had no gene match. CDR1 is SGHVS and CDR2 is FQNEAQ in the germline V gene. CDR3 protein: CASSLETGFNAEAFF. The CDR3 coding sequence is TGTGCCAGCAGCTTAGAGACAGGGTTTAACGCTGAAGCTTTCTTT.

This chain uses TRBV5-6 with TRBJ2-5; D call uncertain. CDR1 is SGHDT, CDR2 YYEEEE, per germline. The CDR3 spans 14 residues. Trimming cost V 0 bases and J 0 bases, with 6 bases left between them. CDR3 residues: CASSLGPYQETQYF. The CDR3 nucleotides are TGTGCCAGCAGCTTGGGTCCGTACCAAGAGACCCAGTACTTC.

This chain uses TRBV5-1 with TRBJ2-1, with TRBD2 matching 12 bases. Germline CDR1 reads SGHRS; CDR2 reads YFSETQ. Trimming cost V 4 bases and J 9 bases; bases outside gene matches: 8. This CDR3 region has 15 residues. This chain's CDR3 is CASSPTSGSTGEQFF. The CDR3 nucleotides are TGCGCCAGCAGCCCGACTAGCGGGAGTACTGGTGAGCAGTTCTTC.